This paragraph reports one TCR beta chain. The sample comes from a study of control samples from healthy donors and cancer patients. Libraries were prepared by immunoSEQ multiplex PCR; TCRdb keeps only in-frame clonotypes and omits some of them. Here the sample spans about 150,000 clones, more than 85% being singletons. The sequenced sample was blood. The sequence was obtained from a man aged 45-65 years in good health.

As DNA, the CDR3 is TGTGCCTGGAACCCCGGATTGGGACAGGGCTCCTACGAGCAGTACTTC. Translating gives CAWNPGLGQGSYEQYF. V usage is TRBV30 and J usage is TRBJ2-7; TRBD1 matches at 9 bases. The CDR3 has 16 residues. V gave up 4 bases and J gave up 0 bases; unmatched junction bases: 10. CDR1 is GTSNPN, CDR2 SVGIG, per germline (reference sequence).